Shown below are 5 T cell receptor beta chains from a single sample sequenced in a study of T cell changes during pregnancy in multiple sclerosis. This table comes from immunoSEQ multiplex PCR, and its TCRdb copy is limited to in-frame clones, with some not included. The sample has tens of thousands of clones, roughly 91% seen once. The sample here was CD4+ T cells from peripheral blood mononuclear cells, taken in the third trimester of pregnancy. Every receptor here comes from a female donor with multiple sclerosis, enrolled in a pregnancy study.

The CDR3 loop reads CSARTSGGANTGELFF. Here the CDR3 DNA reads TGCAGCGCACGGACTAGCGGGGGGGCGAACACCGGGGAGCTGTTTTTT. The chain couples TRBV29-1 to TRBJ2-2, with 15 bases matching TRBD2. This CDR3 is 16 amino acids long. Germline trimming cut 7 bases from V and 0 bases from J; bases unmatched to any gene: 3. CDR1 and CDR2 (germline): SQVTM, ANQGSEA.

The CDR3 region is CASRSGGQDQPQHF. The CDR3 coding sequence is TGTGCCAGCCGCTCGGGGGGGCAGGATCAGCCCCAGCATTTT. This chain connects TRBV28 to TRBJ1-5; perhaps TRBD1 as D (6 bases). V lost 8 bases, J lost 5 bases, and 16 bases lay in between. Germline V gene data show CDR1 as MDHEN and CDR2 as SYDVKM. The CDR3 loop spans 14 amino acids.

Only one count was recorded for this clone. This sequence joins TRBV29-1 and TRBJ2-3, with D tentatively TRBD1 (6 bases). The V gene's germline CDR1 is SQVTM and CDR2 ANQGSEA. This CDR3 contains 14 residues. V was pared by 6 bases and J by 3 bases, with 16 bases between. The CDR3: CSVLETGRTDTQYF. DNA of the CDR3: TGCAGCGTCCTAGAGACAGGCCGGACAGATACGCAGTATTTT.

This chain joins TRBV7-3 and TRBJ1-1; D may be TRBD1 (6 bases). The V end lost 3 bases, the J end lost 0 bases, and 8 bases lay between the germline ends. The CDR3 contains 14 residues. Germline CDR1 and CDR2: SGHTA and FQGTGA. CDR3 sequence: CASSLTGMNTEAFF. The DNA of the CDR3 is TGTGCCAGCAGCTTGACAGGCATGAACACTGAAGCTTTCTTT.

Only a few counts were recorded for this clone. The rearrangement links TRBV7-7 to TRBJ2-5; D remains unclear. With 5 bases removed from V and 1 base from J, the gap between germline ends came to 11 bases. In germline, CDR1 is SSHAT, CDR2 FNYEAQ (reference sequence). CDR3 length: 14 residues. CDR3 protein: CASSHASGQETQYF. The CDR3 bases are TGTGCCAGCAGCCACGCCTCCGGCCAAGAGACCCAGTACTTC.